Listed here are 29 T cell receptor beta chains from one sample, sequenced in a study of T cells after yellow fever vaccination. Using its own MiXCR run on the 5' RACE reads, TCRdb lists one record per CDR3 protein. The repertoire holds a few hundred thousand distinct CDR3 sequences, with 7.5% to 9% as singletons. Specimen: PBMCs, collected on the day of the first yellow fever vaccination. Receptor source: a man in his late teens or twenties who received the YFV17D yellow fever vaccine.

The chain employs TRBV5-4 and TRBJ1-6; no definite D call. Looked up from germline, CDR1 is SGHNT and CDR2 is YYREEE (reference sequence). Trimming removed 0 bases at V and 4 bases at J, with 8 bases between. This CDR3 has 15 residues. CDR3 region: CASSLEVAYNSPLHF. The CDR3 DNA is TGTGCCAGCAGCTTGGAGGTCGCATATAATTCACCCCTCCACTTT.

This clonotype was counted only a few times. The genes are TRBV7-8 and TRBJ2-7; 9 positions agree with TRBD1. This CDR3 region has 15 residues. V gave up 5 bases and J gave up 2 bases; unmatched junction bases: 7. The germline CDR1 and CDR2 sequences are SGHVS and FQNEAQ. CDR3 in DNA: TGTGCCAGCAGCACCTGGACAGGGGCACCCTACGAGCAGTACTTC. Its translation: CASSTWTGAPYEQYF. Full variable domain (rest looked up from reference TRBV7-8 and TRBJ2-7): GAGVSQSPRYKVAKRGQDVALRCDPISGHVSLFWYQQALGQGPEFLTYFQNEAQLDKSGLPSDRFFAERPEGSVSTLKIQRTQQEDSAVYLCASSTWTGAPYEQYFGPGTRLTVT.

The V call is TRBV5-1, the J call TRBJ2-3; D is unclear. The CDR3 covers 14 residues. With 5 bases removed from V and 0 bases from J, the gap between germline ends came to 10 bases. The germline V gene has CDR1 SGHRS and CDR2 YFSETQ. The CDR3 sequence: CASREYYSTDTQYF. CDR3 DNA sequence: TGCGCCAGCAGGGAATATTACAGCACAGATACGCAGTATTTT.

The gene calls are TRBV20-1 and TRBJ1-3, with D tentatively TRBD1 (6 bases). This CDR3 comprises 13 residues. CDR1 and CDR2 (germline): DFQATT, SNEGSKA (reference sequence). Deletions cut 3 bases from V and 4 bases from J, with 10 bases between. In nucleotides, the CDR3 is TGCAGTGCTAGCCCGGGGGCAGGAAACACCATATATTTT. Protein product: CSASPGAGNTIYF.

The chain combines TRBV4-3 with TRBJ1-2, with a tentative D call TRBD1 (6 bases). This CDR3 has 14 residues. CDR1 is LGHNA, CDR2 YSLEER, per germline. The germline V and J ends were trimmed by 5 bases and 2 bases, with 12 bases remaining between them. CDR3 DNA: TGCGCCAGCAGCATCCTGGGGGCCAACTATGGCTACACCTTC. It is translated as CASSILGANYGYTF.

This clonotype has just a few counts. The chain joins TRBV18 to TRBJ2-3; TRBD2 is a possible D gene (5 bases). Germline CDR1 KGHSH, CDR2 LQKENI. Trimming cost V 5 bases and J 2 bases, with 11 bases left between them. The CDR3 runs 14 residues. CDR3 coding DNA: TGTGCCAGCTCAAAACTAGAGACCACAGATACGCAGTATTTT. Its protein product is CASSKLETTDTQYF.

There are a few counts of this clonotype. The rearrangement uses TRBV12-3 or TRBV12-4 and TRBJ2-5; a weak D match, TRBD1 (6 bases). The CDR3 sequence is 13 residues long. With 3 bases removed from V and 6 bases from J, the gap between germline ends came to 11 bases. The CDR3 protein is CASSFRGGKTQYF. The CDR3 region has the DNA TGTGCCAGCAGTTTCAGAGGGGGAAAGACCCAGTACTTC.

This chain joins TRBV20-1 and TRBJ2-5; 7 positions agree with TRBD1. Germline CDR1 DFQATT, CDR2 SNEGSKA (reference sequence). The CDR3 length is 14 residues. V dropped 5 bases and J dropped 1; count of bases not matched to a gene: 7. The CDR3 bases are TGCAGTGCTCGGGCGAGGGACAGCCAAGAGACCCAGTACTTC. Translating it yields CSARARDSQETQYF.

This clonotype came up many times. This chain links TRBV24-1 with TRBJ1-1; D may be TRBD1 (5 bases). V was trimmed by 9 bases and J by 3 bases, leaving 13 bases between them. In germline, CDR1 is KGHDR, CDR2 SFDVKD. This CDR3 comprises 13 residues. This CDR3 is CATRRGGDTEAFF. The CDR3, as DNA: TGTGCCACCCGCCGGGGGGGTGACACTGAAGCTTTCTTT.

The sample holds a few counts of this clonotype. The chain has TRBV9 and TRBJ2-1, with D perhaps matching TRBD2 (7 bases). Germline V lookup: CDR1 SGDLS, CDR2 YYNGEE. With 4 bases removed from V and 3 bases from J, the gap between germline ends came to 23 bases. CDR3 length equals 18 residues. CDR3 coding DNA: TGTGCCAGCAGCCCAAGGGGGGGAGGGGCAGGATTCTACAATGAGCAGTTCTTC. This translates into CASSPRGGGAGFYNEQFF.

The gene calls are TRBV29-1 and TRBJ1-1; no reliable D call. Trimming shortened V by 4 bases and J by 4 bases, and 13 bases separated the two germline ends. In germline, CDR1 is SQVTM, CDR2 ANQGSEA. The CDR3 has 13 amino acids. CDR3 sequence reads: CSVGEGLGTEAFF. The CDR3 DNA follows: TGCAGCGTTGGAGAAGGCTTGGGCACTGAAGCTTTCTTT.

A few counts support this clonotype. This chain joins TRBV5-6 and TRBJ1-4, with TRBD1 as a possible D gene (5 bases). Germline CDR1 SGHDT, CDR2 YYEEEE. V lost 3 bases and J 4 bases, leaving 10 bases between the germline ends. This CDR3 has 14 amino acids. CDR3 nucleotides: TGTGCCAGCAGCTCGACAGACTTTAATGAAAAACTGTTTTTT. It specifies CASSSTDFNEKLFF. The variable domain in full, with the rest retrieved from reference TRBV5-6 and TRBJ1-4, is DAGVTQSPTHLIKTRGQQVTLRCSPKSGHDTVSWYQQALGQGPQFIFQYYEEEERQRGNFPDRFSGHQFPNYSSELNVNALLLGDSALYLCASSSTDFNEKLFFGSGTQLSVL.

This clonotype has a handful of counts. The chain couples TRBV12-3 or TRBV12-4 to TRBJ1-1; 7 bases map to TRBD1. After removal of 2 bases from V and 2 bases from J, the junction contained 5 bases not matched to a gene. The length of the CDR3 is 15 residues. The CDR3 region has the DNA TGTGCCAGCAGTTTAAGGGGGACAGCAAACACTGAAGCTTTCTTT. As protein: CASSLRGTANTEAFF.

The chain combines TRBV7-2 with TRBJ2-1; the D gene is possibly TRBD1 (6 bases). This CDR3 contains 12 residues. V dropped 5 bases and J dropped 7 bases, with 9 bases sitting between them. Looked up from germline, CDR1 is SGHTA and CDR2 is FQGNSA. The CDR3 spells CASSTQGNEQFF. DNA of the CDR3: TGTGCCAGCAGCACTCAGGGGAATGAGCAGTTCTTC. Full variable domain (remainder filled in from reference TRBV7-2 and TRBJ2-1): GAGVSQSPSNKVTEKGKDVELRCDPISGHTALYWYRQSLGQGLEFLIYFQGNSAPDKSGLPSDRFSAERTGGSVSTLTIQRTQQEDSAVYLCASSTQGNEQFFGPGTRLTVL.

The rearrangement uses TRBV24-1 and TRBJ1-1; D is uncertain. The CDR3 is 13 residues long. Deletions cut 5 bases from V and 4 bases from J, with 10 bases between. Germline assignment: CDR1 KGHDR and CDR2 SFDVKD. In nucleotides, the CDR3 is TGTGCCACCAGTGCTGGGTTGGGCACTGAAGCTTTCTTT. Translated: CATSAGLGTEAFF.

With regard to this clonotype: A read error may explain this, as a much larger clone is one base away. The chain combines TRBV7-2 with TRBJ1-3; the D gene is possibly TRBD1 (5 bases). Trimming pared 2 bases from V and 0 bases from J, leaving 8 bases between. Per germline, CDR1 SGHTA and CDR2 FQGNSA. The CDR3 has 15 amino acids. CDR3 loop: CTSSLRGGSGNTIYF. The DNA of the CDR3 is TGTACCAGCAGCTTACGCGGGGGCTCTGGAAACACCATATATTTT.

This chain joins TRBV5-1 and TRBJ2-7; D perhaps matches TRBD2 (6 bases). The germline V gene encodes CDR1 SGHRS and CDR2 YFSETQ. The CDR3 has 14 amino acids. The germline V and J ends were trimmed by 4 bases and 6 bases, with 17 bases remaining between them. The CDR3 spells CASSPTGGAREQYV. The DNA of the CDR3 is TGCGCCAGCAGCCCCACTGGCGGGGCCCGCGAGCAGTACGTC.

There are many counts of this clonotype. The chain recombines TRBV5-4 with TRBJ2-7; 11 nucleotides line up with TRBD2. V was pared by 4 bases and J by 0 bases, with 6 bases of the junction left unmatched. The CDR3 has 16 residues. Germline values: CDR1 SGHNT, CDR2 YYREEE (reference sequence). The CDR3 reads CASSASSGGISYEQYF. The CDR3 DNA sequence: TGTGCCAGCAGCGCCTCTAGCGGGGGGATCTCCTACGAGCAGTACTTC.

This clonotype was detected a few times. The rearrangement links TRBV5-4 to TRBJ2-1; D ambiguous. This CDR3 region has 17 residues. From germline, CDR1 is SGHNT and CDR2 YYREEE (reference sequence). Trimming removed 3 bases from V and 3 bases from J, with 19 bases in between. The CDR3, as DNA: TGTGCCAGCAGCTCTCCGGCACGGAGCGCGATCTACAATGAGCAGTTCTTC. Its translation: CASSSPARSAIYNEQFF.

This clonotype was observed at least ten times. CDR3 nucleotides: TGTGCCAGCAGCGGGACTAGCGGGGGACAAGATACGCAGTATTTT. Its protein is CASSGTSGGQDTQYF. The chain has TRBV28 and TRBJ2-3; 14 nucleotides align to TRBD2. The J segment lost 5 bases and the V segment lost 6 bases, leaving 4 bases of the junction unmatched. The CDR3 runs to 15 residues. Germline V lookup: CDR1 MDHEN, CDR2 SYDVKM.

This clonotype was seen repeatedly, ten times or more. For the CDR3, the DNA is TGCGCCAGCAGCCAAGAACAGGGTTATACTGAAGCTTTCTTT. It is translated as CASSQEQGYTEAFF. The chain links TRBV4-1 to TRBJ1-1; possibly TRBD1 for D (6 bases). The CDR3 runs 14 residues. Trimming removed 0 bases at V and 5 bases at J, with 10 bases between. The germline gives CDR1 MGHRA, CDR2 YSYEKL.

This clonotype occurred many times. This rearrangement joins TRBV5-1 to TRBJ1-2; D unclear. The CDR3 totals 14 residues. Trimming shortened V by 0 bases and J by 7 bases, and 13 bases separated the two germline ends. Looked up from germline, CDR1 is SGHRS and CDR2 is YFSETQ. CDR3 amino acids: CASSLDTEGGGYTF. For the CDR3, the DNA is TGCGCCAGCAGCTTGGACACCGAAGGAGGTGGCTACACCTTC.

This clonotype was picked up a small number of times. CDR3 residues: CASSLDRGRQYV. CDR3 DNA sequence: TGTGCCAGCAGCTTAGACAGGGGGAGGCAGTACGTC. This sequence joins TRBV7-9 and TRBJ2-7; 8 nucleotides agree with TRBD1. The CDR3 loop spans 12 amino acids. Germline V lookup: CDR1 SEHNR, CDR2 FQNEAQ (reference sequence). The V segment lost 1 base and the J segment 9 bases; nucleotides outside the gene matches: 2.

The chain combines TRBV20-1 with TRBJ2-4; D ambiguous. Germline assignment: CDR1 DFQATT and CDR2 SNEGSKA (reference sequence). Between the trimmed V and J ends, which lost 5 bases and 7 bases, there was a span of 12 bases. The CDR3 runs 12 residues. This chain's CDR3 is CSAPRAENIQYF. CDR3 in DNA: TGCAGTGCTCCTCGGGCGGAGAACATTCAGTACTTC.

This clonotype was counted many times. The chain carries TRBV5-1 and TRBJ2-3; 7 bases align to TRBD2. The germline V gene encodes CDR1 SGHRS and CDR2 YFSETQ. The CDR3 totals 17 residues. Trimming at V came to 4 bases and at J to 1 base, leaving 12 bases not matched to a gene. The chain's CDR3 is CASSTNPTSVRTDTQYF. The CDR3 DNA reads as TGCGCCAGCAGCACCAACCCTACTAGCGTACGCACAGATACGCAGTATTTT.

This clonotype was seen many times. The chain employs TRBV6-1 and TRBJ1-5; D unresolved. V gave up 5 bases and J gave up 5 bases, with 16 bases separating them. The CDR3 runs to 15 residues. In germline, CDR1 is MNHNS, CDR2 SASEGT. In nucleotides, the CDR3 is TGTGCCAGCAGTCTAACAAGACCGGCCGATCAGCCCCAGCATTTT. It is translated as CASSLTRPADQPQHF.

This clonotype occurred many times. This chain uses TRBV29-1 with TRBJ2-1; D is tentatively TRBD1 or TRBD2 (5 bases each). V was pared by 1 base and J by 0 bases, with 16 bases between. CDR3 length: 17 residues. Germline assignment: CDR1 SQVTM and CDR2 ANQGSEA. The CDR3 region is CSVEGYLARGSYNEQFF. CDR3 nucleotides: TGCAGCGTTGAAGGCTATCTCGCGAGGGGCTCCTACAATGAGCAGTTCTTC.

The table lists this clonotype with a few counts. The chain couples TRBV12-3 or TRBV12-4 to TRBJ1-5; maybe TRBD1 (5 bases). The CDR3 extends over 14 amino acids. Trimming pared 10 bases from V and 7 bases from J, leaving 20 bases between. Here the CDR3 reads CATSLRGGLQPQHF. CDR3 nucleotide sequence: TGTGCCACCTCGCTGCGGGGGGGGTTGCAGCCCCAGCATTTT.

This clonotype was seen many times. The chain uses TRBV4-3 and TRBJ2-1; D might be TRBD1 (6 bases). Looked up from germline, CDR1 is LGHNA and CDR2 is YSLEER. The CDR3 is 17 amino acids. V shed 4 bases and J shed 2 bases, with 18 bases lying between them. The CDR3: CASSPSPGSGAYNEQFF. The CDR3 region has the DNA TGCGCCAGCAGCCCCTCCCCGGGGTCAGGGGCCTACAATGAGCAGTTCTTC.